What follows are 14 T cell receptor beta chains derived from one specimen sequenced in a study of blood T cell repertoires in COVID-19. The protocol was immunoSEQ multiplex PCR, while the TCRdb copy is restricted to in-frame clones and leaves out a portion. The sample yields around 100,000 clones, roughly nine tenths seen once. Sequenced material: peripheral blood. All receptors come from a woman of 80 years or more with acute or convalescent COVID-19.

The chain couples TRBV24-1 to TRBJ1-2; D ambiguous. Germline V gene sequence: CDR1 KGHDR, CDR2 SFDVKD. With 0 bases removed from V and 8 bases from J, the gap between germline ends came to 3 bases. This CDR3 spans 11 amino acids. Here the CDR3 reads CATSDLRGYTF. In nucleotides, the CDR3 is TGTGCCACCAGTGATTTGCGGGGCTACACCTTC.

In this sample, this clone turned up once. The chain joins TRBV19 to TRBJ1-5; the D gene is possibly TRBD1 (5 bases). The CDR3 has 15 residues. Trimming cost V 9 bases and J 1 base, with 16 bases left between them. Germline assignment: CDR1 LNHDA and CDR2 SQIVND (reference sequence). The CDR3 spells CASADVAGSNQPQHF. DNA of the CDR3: TGTGCCAGCGCGGATGTGGCAGGGAGCAATCAGCCCCAGCATTTT.

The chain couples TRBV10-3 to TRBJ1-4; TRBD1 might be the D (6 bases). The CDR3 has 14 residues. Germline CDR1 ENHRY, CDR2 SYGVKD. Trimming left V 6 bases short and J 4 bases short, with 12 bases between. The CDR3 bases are TGTGCCATCAGACCTACAGGGAGTAATGAAAAACTGTTTTTT. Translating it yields CAIRPTGSNEKLFF.

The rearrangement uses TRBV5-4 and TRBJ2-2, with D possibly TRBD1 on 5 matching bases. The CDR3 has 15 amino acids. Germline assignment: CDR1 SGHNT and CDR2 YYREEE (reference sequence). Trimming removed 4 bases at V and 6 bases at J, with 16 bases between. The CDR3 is CASSPVDAGSGELFF. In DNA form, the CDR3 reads TGTGCCAGCAGCCCGGTGGATGCAGGGTCCGGGGAGCTGTTTTTT.

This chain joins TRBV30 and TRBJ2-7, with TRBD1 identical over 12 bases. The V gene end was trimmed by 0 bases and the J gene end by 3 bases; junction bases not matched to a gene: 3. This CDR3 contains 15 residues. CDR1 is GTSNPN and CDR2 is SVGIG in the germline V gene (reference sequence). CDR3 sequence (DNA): TGTGCCTGGAGTGTAGGGACAGGGGGCATCTACGAGCAGTACTTC. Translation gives CAWSVGTGGIYEQYF.

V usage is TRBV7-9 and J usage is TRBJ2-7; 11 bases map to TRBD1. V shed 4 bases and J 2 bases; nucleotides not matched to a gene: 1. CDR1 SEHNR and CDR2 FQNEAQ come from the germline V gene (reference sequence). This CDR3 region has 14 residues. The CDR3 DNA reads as TGTGCCAGCAGCTCGGGACAGGGGGCCTACGAGCAGTACTTC. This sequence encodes CASSSGQGAYEQYF.

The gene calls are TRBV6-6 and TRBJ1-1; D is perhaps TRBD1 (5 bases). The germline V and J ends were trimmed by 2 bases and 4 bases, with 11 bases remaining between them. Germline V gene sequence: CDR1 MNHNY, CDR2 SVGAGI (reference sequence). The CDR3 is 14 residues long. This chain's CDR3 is CASSYQGQGTEAFF. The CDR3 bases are TGTGCCAGCAGTTACCAGGGTCAGGGCACTGAAGCTTTCTTT.

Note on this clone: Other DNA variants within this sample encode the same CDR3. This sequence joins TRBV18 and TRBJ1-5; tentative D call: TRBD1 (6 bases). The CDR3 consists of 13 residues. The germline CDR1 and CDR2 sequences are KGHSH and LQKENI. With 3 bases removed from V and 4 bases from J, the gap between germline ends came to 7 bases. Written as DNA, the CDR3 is TGTGCCAGCTCACCTACAGGGAATCAGCCCCAGCATTTT. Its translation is CASSPTGNQPQHF. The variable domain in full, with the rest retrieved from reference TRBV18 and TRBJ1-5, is NAGVMQNPRHLVRRRGQEARLRCSPMKGHSHVYWYRQLPEEGLKFMVYLQKENIIDESGMPKERFSAEFPKEGPSILRIQQVVRGDSAAYFCASSPTGNQPQHFGDGTRLSIL.

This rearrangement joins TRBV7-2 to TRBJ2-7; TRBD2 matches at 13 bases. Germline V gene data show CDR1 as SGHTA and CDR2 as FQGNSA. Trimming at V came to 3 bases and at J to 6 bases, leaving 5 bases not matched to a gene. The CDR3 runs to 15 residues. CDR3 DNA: TGTGCCAGCAGCTTTTCGACTAGCGGGGGGAGCGAGCAGTACTTC. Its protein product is CASSFSTSGGSEQYF.

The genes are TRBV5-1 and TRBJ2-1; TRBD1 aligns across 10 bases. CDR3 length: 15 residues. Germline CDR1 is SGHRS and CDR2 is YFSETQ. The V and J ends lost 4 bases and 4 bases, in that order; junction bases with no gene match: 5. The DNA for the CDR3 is TGCGCCAGCAGCGAGGGACAGGGGTTGTACAATGAGCAGTTCTTC. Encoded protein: CASSEGQGLYNEQFF.

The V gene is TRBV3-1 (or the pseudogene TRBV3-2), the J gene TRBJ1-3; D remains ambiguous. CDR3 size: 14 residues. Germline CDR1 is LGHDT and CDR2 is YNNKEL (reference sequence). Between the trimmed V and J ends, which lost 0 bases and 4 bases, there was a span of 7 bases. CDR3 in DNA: TGTGCCAGCAGCCAAGATTGGCAGGGAAACACCATATATTTT. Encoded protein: CASSQDWQGNTIYF.

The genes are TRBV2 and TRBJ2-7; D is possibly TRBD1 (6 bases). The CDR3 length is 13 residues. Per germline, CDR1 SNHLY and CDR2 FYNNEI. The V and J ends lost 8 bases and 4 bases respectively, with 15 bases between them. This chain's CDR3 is CASSVGAKYEQYF. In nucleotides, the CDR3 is TGTGCCAGCTCTGTGGGGGCGAAATACGAGCAGTACTTC.

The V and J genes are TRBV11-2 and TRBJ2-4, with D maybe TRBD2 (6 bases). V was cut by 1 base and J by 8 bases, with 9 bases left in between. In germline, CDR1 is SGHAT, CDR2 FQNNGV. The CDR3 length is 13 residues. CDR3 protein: CASSLGLADIQYF. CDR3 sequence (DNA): TGTGCCAGCAGCTTAGGCTTAGCGGACATTCAGTACTTC.

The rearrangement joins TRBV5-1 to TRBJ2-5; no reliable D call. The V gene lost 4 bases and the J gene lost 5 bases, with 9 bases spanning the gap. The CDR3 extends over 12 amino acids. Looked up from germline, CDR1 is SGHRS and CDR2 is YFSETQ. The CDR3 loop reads CASSPGGETQYF. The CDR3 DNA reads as TGCGCCAGCAGCCCGGGTGGGGAGACCCAGTACTTC.